These 7 T cell receptor beta chains came from one sample sequenced in a study of cytomegalovirus exposure and HLA in healthy donors (dated by TCRdb to the late 2010s). Library method: the immunoSEQ multiplex PCR assay. A mixture of 60 forward primers for TCR Vbeta segments and 13 reverse primers for TCR Jbeta segments was used in the multiplex PCR. The table comes from immuneACCESS by way of TCRdb, which keeps in-frame sequences with V and J called. Part of the clones is missing from these tables; in studies checked, under half for an unresolved V gene and the rest for unknown reasons. The sample has some 130,000 clones on record. Of the sample, around 1.6% is held by the ten largest clones. The specimen sequenced was PBMCs. These TCRs come from a woman aged 40 to 55 in good health and CMV-seropositive.

The chain recombines TRBV25-1 with TRBJ1-5; TRBD1 might be the D (6 bases). The CDR3 length is 14 residues. The germline gives CDR1 MGHDK, CDR2 SYGVNS. Trimming shortened V by 8 bases and J by 3 bases, and 14 bases separated the two germline ends. The CDR3 sequence: CASLTGLNNQPQHF. DNA for the CDR3: TGTGCCAGCCTTACAGGGTTGAACAATCAGCCCCAGCATTTT.

The chain recombines TRBV19 with TRBJ1-5; 7 bases map to TRBD1. The V segment lost 7 bases and the J segment 10 bases; nucleotides outside the gene matches: 10. The germline V gene has CDR1 LNHDA and CDR2 SQIVND (reference sequence). CDR3 length equals 13 residues. The CDR3 region is CASNPGQREPQHF. In nucleotides, the CDR3 is TGTGCCAGTAATCCGGGACAGAGGGAACCCCAGCATTTT.

The V call is TRBV15, the J call TRBJ2-7; 7 positions agree with TRBD2. Trimming removed 1 base from V and 1 base from J; junction bases left unmatched: 7. The CDR3 is made up of 16 amino acids. From germline, CDR1 is LNHNV and CDR2 YYDKDF (reference sequence). CDR3: CATSRARVAGSYEQYF. CDR3 nucleotides: TGTGCCACCAGCAGAGCCCGGGTAGCGGGTTCCTACGAGCAGTACTTC.

V and J are TRBV19 and TRBJ1-4, with 7 bases lining up with TRBD1. V was pared by 6 bases and J by 1 base, with 5 bases of the junction left unmatched. The V gene's germline CDR1 is LNHDA and CDR2 SQIVND (reference sequence). This CDR3 region has 15 residues. In DNA form, the CDR3 reads TGTGCCAGTAGAGCGGACAGGCTAACTAATGAAAAACTGTTTTTT. Encoded protein: CASRADRLTNEKLFF. Full variable domain (rest looked up from reference TRBV19 and TRBJ1-4): DGGITQSPKYLFRKEGQNVTLSCEQNLNHDAMYWYRQDPGQGLRLIYYSQIVNDFQKGDIAEGYSVSREKKESFPLTVTSAQKNPTAFYLCASRADRLTNEKLFFGSGTQLSVL.

The V call is TRBV2, the J call TRBJ2-3, with 12 positions matching TRBD2. The CDR3 runs to 15 residues. Germline values: CDR1 SNHLY, CDR2 FYNNEI. Trimming removed 7 bases from V and 6 bases from J; junction bases left unmatched: 8. The CDR3 nucleotides are TGTGCCAGCATGGGGACTAGCGGGTTAGGCGATACGCAGTATTTT. This gives the protein CASMGTSGLGDTQYF. Using reference TRBV2 and TRBJ2-3 for the parts outside the CDR3, the full variable domain is EPEVTQTPSHQVTQMGQEVILRCVPISNHLYFYWYRQILGQKVEFLVSFYNNEISEKSEIFDDQFSVERPDGSNFTLKIRSTKLEDSAMYFCASMGTSGLGDTQYFGPGTRLTVL.

The chain couples TRBV6-1 to TRBJ2-7, with TRBD1 matching over 7 bases. This CDR3 is 12 amino acids long. Trimming cost V 6 bases and J 2 bases; bases outside gene matches: 1. In germline, CDR1 is MNHNS, CDR2 SASEGT. CDR3: CASSGTAYEQYF. In DNA, the CDR3 is TGTGCCAGCAGCGGGACAGCCTACGAGCAGTACTTC.

This chain connects TRBV5-6 to TRBJ1-3; D gene ambiguous. Germline lookup yields CDR1 SGHDT and CDR2 YYEEEE. The CDR3 totals 11 residues. V lost 6 bases and J 4 bases, leaving 5 bases between the germline ends. CDR3 region: CASTQGNTIYF. In DNA form, the CDR3 reads TGTGCCAGCACCCAGGGAAACACCATATATTTT.